These T cell receptor beta chains were read from a single sample in a study of T cell changes during pregnancy in multiple sclerosis. The repertoire was sequenced with immunoSEQ multiplex PCR; TCRdb's copy has only in-frame clones and lacks some. The table includes about 20,000 clones, around 89% detected once. Source: CD8+ T cells from peripheral blood mononuclear cells, taken in the third trimester of pregnancy. These receptor sequences come from a female donor in good health, enrolled as a control in a pregnancy study. Both conserved end residues are part of each CDR3.

J	V	CDR3
TRBJ2-7	TRBV13	CASSTSSGGMYEQYF
TRBJ2-5	TRBV5-4	CASSFPPGLQETQYF
TRBJ1-1	TRBV29-1	CSVGSGTEAFF
TRBJ2-1	TRBV15	CATSRSAGQSYNEQFF
TRBJ2-3	TRBV28	CATKVIAGGIDTQYF
TRBJ2-7	TRBV5-4	CASSPSAGSSYEQYF
TRBJ2-7	TRBV28	CASSFRGLTYEQYF
TRBJ1-5	TRBV4-2	CASSQVLGSGGQPQHF
TRBJ1-5	TRBV5-1	CASSLECRRCGRGKDGNQPQHF
TRBJ2-7	TRBV19	CASSIGQGSYEQYF
TRBJ2-3	TRBV27	CASSLVGTDTQYF
TRBJ2-7	TRBV10-3	CAISDGTPYEQYF
TRBJ1-6	TRBV27	CAVGGLQNSPLHF
TRBJ1-1	TRBV14	CASSQRRTEAFF
TRBJ2-4	TRBV4-3	CASSVHRDNKNIQYF
TRBJ2-1	TRBV10-1	CASSGGSGGSTYNEQFF
TRBJ1-5	TRBV28	CASSLYDRSNQPQHF
TRBJ2-3	TRBV4-2	CASSEIAGSGTDTQYF
TRBJ2-1	TRBV9	CASSVAPWTSGRPYNEQFF
TRBJ2-7	TRBV7-9	CASSDEGGPYEQYF
TRBJ2-7	TRBV7-8	CASSLGPGLPPYEQYF
TRBJ2-7	TRBV27	CASSHSGSSYEQYF
TRBJ2-1	TRBV4-2	CASSQWSYNEQFF
TRBJ2-1	TRBV4-2	CASSQSLGGAEQFF
TRBJ1-3	TRBV10-3	CAISESGAGRTEISGNTIYF
TRBJ2-7	TRBV7-8	CASSSGGGAVYYEQYF
TRBJ2-1	TRBV13	CASSKGTGYNEQFF
TRBJ2-1	TRBV7-9	CASSLGRTSGNNEQFF
TRBJ2-5	TRBV27	CASSPTGSRETQYF
TRBJ2-7	TRBV27	CASSIDAGTSDEQYF
TRBJ2-2	TRBV28	CASSLGGPGELFF
TRBJ2-7	TRBV30	CAWKLETYEQYF
TRBJ2-7	TRBV2	CASRDERDTGEQYF
TRBJ2-1	TRBV25-1	CASSESGGGPHEQFF
TRBJ1-1	TRBV5-5	CASSLTLETFF
TRBJ2-7	TRBV2	CAGLSGTKEQYF
TRBJ1-2	TRBV27	CASSSTVTANYGYTF
TRBJ1-1	TRBV6-4	CASSDGTGGTEAFF
TRBJ2-1	TRBV4-1	CASSQLTDNEQFF
TRBJ2-1	TRBV18	CASSPLGLHNEQFF
TRBJ2-3	TRBV29-1	CSVPGHPGPDTQYF
TRBJ2-6	TRBV27	CASARGDRGGANVLTF
TRBJ1-1	TRBV15	CATSTPGVGYDTEAFF
TRBJ2-7	TRBV6-1	CASSTGGSYEQYF
TRBJ1-1	TRBV11-2	CASNNYLRGRTEAFF
TRBJ1-5	TRBV2	CASRAGQTSISNQPQHF
TRBJ1-6	TRBV19	CASNPQGPNSPLHF
TRBJ2-5	TRBV9	CASSVGVTSGQQETQYF
TRBJ2-1	TRBV11-3	CASSTGTSGAYNEQFF
TRBJ1-1	TRBV7-9	CASSLRGNTEAFF
TRBJ1-1	TRBV14	CASSPNQGVVNTEAFF
TRBJ2-4	TRBV11-2	CASSSSGLKNIQYF
TRBJ1-2	TRBV19	CASSMGGGGYTF
TRBJ1-1	TRBV27	CASSPGPTGGAFF
TRBJ1-5	TRBV30	CAWSVEGGVYSNQPQHF
TRBJ2-3	TRBV27	CASMDRKHIVDTQYF
TRBJ2-3	TRBV7-9	CASSLGLAGSTDTQYF